This T cell receptor beta chain was identified in a study of blood T cell repertoires in COVID-19. Study-level information: There were acute and convalescent COVID-19 samples, and they came from the United States, Italy and Spain.

CDR1 and CDR2 from the germline V gene are KGHSH and LQKENI. The CDR3 contains 15 residues. V shed 6 bases and J 0 bases; nucleotides not matched to a gene: 7. The data were produced by immunoSEQ multiplex PCR, yet TCRdb's version contains in-frame clones alone and is incomplete. The sample shows about 260,000 clones, 85% to 90% of them seen only once. The origin of this receptor is a man aged 45-60 years who had been exposed to COVID-19. The J gene is TRBJ2-7, the V gene TRBV18; 8 nucleotides agree with TRBD1. Sequenced sample: PBMCs or T cells enriched from blood (not recorded which). The CDR3 DNA reads TGTGCCAGCTCTCTTTGGACAGGGAGCTCCTACGAGCAGTACTTC. Its protein product is CASSLWTGSSYEQYF. The whole variable domain, filled in from reference TRBV18 and TRBJ2-7, reads NAGVMQNPRHLVRRRGQEARLRCSPMKGHSHVYWYRQLPEEGLKFMVYLQKENIIDESGMPKERFSAEFPKEGPSILRIQQVVRGDSAAYFCASSLWTGSSYEQYFGPGTRLTVT.